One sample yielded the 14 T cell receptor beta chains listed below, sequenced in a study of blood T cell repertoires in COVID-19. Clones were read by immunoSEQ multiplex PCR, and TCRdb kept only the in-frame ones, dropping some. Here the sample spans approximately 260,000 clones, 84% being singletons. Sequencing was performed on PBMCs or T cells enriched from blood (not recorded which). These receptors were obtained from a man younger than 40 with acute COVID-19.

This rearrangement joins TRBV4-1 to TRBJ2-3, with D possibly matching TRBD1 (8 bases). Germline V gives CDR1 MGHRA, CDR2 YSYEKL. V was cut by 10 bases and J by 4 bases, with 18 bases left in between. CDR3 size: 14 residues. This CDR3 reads CATTGGGGADTQYF. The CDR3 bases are TGCGCCACCACAGGGGGAGGGGGGGCAGATACGCAGTATTTT.

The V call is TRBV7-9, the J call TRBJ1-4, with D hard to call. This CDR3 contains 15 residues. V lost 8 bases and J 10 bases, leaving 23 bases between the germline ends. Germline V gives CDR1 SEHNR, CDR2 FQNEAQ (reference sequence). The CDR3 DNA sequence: TGTGCCAGCGGTACGGTCGGGGAGTCGGGTGGAAAACTGTTTTTT. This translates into CASGTVGESGGKLFF.

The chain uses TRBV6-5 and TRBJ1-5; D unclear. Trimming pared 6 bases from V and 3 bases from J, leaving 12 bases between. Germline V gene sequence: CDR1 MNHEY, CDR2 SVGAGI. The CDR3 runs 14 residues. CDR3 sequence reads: CASRRLGYNQPQHF. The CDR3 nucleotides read TGTGCCAGCAGGAGGTTGGGTTACAATCAGCCCCAGCATTTT.

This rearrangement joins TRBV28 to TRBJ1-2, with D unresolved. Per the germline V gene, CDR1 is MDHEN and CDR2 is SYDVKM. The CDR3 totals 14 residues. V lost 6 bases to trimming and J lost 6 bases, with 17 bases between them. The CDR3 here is CASSEHIRGNGYTF. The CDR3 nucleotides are TGTGCCAGCAGCGAACACATCCGAGGAAATGGCTACACCTTC.

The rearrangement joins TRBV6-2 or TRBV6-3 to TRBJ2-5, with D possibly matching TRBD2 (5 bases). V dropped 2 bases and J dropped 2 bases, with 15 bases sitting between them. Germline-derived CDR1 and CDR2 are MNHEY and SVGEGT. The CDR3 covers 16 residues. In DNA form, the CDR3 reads TGTGCCAGCAGTTACCGGGCGGGTGATACTCAAGAGACCCAGTACTTC. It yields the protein CASSYRAGDTQETQYF.

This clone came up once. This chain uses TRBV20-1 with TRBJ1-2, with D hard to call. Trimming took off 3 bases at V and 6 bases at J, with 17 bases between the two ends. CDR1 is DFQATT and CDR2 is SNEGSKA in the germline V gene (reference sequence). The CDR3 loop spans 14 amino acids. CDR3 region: CSASVQYPGDGYTF. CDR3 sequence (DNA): TGCAGTGCTAGTGTGCAATACCCAGGTGATGGCTACACCTTC.

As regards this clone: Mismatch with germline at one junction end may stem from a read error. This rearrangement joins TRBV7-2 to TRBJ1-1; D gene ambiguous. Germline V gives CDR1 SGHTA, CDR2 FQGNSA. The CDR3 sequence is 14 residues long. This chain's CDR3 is CASSLGQVNPEAFF. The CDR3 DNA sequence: TGTGCCAGCAGCTTAGGCCAGGTGAACCCTGAAGCTTTCTTT. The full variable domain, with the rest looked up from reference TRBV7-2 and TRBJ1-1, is GAGVSQSPSNKVTEKGKDVELRCDPISGHTALYWYRQSLGQGLEFLIYFQGNSAPDKSGLPSDRFSAERTGGSVSTLTIQRTQQEDSAVYLCASSLGQVNPEAFFGQGTRLTVV.

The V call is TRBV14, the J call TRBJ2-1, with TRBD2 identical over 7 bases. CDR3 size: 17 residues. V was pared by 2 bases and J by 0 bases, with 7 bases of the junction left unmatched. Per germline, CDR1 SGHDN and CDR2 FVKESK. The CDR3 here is CASSQSGLLSSYNEQFF. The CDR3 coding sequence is TGTGCCAGCAGCCAATCGGGACTACTTAGCTCCTACAATGAGCAGTTCTTC. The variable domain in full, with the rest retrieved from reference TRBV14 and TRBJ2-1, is EAGVTQFPSHSVIEKGQTVTLRCDPISGHDNLYWYRRVMGKEIKFLLHFVKESKQDESGMPNNRFLAERTGGTYSTLKVQPAELEDSGVYFCASSQSGLLSSYNEQFFGPGTRLTVL.

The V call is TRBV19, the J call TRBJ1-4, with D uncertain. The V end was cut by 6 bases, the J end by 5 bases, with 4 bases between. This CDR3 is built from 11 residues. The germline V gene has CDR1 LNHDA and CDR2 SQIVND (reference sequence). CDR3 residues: CASSINEKLFF. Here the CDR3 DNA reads TGTGCCAGTAGCATCAATGAAAAACTGTTTTTT.

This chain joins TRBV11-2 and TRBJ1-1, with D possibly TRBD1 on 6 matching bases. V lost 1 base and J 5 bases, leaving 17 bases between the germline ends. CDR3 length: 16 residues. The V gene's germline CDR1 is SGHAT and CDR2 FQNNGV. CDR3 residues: CASSLVVGGSGTEAFF. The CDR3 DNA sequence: TGTGCCAGCAGCTTAGTGGTAGGGGGTTCGGGGACTGAAGCTTTCTTT.

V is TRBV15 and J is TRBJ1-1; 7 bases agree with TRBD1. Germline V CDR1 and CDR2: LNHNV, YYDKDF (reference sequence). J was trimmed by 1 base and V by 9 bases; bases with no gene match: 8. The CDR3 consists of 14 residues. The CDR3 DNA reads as TGTGCCACACTCGAGGGGGCAACGAACACTGAAGCTTTCTTT. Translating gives CATLEGATNTEAFF.

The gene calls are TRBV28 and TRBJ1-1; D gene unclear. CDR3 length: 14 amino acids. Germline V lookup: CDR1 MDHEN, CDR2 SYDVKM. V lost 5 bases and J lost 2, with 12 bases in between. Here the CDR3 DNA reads TGTGCCAGCAGTCCAAGAAGACTAAACACTGAAGCTTTCTTT. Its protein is CASSPRRLNTEAFF.

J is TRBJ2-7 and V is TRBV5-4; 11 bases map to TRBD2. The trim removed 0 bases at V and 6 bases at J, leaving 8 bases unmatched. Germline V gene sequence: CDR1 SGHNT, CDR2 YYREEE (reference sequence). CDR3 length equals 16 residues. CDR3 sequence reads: CASSLGALAGGTEQYV. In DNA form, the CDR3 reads TGTGCCAGCAGCTTGGGTGCGCTAGCGGGGGGCACCGAGCAGTACGTC.

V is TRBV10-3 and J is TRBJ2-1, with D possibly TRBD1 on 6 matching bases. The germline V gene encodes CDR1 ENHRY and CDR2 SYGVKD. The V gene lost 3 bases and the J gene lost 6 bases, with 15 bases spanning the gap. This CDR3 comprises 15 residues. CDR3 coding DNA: TGTGCCATCAGTGATGTAAAGGGGGTGGGCAATGAGCAGTTCTTC. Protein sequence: CAISDVKGVGNEQFF.